Listed below are T cell receptor beta chains from one sample, sequenced in a study of shared clonotypes between healthy human individuals. Produced via immunoSEQ multiplex PCR; TCRdb's table is partial and in-frame only. The data contain 1,400,000 or so clones, approximately 98.5% of them seen just once; the ten biggest clones take up about 0.35%. The source material was naive CD4+ T cells sorted from blood. The receptors were sampled from a man younger than 45 in good health. The CDR3 runs from the conserved cysteine through the conserved F or W.

v_gene: TRBV5-1; CDR3aa: CASSLGVGSGSRYNEQFF
v_gene: TRBV14; CDR3aa: CASSQVLAGVETQYF
v_gene: TRBV5-1; CDR3aa: CASSLTRGGPVVDTQYF
v_gene: TRBV28; CDR3aa: CASRPGGRHTEAFF
v_gene: TRBV14; CDR3aa: CASSHIRDSLSGELFF
v_gene: TRBV5-1; CDR3aa: CASSYAGTGEDTQYF
v_gene: TRBV2; CDR3aa: CASSDLGQGPDSEAFF
v_gene: TRBV2; CDR3aa: CASVGLAGVFEQYF
v_gene: TRBV18; CDR3aa: CASSPQAETQYF
v_gene: TRBV7-9; CDR3aa: CASSLGRGSTDTQYF
v_gene: TRBV18; CDR3aa: CASSLDTVKYEQYF
v_gene: TRBV28; CDR3aa: CATVTGTSVYEQYF
v_gene: TRBV2; CDR3aa: CAIYPLRDGEETQYF
v_gene: TRBV6-5; CDR3aa: CASSWRGGNTEAFF
v_gene: TRBV28; CDR3aa: CASSLASRYGYTF
v_gene: TRBV5-8; CDR3aa: CASNLPRRVNQPQHF
v_gene: TRBV19; CDR3aa: CASSIVADGDTEAFF
v_gene: TRBV7-9; CDR3aa: CASSLVHGSGAGEAFF
v_gene: TRBV18; CDR3aa: CASSPMSGGDTQYF
v_gene: TRBV6-1; CDR3aa: CASSEEGLAGVRGETQYF
v_gene: TRBV27; CDR3aa: CASSYAGTGGETQYF
v_gene: TRBV5-1; CDR3aa: CASSLADTTNSYEQYF
v_gene: TRBV19; CDR3aa: CASRFRQGENEQYF
v_gene: TRBV28; CDR3aa: CASSLGPNGYTF
v_gene: TRBV5-4; CDR3aa: CASSLQYTDTQYF
v_gene: TRBV6-5; CDR3aa: CASSYSKEYEQYF
v_gene: TRBV5-1; CDR3aa: CASSPRTSGRDEQFF
v_gene: TRBV6-5; CDR3aa: CASSYRQAYGYTF
v_gene: TRBV19; CDR3aa: CASSIRGLAGVGELFF
v_gene: TRBV5-1; CDR3aa: CASSLDQLGDYEQYF
v_gene: TRBV7-9; CDR3aa: CASSLVSDRGYEQYF
v_gene: TRBV5-4; CDR3aa: CASSPTLTTNYGYTF
v_gene: TRBV4-3; CDR3aa: CASSQGQGALSGNTIYF